This T cell receptor beta chain was sequenced during a study of CD8 T cells in ankylosing spondylitis. Making the TCR beta libraries involved quantitative 5'-RACE with molecular barcodes. TCRdb fed the 5' RACE reads into MiXCR, producing one record per CDR3 protein. The repertoire has some 330,000 distinct CDR3 sequences, less than 9.5% of them found once; the top ten carry about 14%. Study outcomes and limitations: The disease-linked clones had a CD8+ phenotype and low blood frequencies. Clones tied to disease were said to be significantly enriched in matched ankylosing spondylitis synovial fluid. Typical of ankylosing spondylitis blood, it appeared, was a TCR beta motif of eight highly homologous variants.

This clonotype was counted a few times. Its antigen remains unidentified. V was clipped by 6 bases and J by 6 bases; unmatched bases: 11. Germline CDR1 reads LNHDA; CDR2 reads SQIVND (reference sequence). The CDR3 extends over 14 amino acids. This receptor was identified in a male donor with ankylosing spondylitis. The sequencing sample was made of blood, either unsorted or a sorted T cell fraction (not recorded which). The chain employs TRBV19 and TRBJ2-7, with 7 bases that match TRBD2. CDR3 sequence (DNA): TGTGCCAGTAGAGGCGGGAGCGTAGTGGGCGAGCAGTACTTC. Amino acid sequence: CASRGGSVVGEQYF.